A single sample gave rise to the 9 T cell receptor beta chains below, sequenced in a study of T cell responses to AZD1222 COVID-19 vaccine. Assay used: immunoSEQ multiplex PCR; TCRdb lists only in-frame clones, some missing. The data hold roughly 91,000 clones, with 90% observed a single time. This sample comprised peripheral blood, obtained on day 0 of AZD1222 vaccination. The receptors were gathered from an adult in good health.

The chain combines TRBV6-6 with TRBJ2-7; TRBD1 matches at 7 bases. Germline V gene data show CDR1 as MNHNY and CDR2 as SVGAGI (reference sequence). V lost 6 bases and J lost 5; bases outside the gene matches: 13. The CDR3 has 15 amino acids. CDR3 residues: CASSLGTAEAHEQYF. For the CDR3, the DNA is TGTGCCAGCAGCCTGGGGACAGCCGAGGCCCACGAGCAGTACTTC.

This clone has a single count. The genes are TRBV11-2 and TRBJ2-5; 9 nucleotides agree with TRBD1. Trimming cost V 4 bases and J 5 bases; bases outside gene matches: 5. The CDR3 has 14 residues. CDR1 and CDR2 (germline): SGHAT, FQNNGV. The CDR3 here is CASSYRQGVETQYF. CDR3 DNA sequence: TGTGCCAGCAGCTACAGACAGGGGGTGGAGACCCAGTACTTC.

In this sample, this clone turned up a few times. CDR3 protein: CASSPTGVTSGNTIYF. The CDR3 DNA reads as TGTGCCAGCAGTCCGACAGGGGTGACATCTGGAAACACCATATATTTT. The chain combines TRBV7-9 with TRBJ1-3, with 8 bases lining up with TRBD1. Germline trimming cut 6 bases from V and 1 base from J; bases unmatched to any gene: 8. This CDR3 is built from 16 residues. The germline CDR1 and CDR2 sequences are SEHNR and FQNEAQ (reference sequence).

The genes are TRBV3-1 (or the pseudogene TRBV3-2) and TRBJ1-1, with 8 bases identical to TRBD1. The CDR3 runs to 15 residues. Unmatched junction bases numbered 8, after V lost 3 bases and J lost 5 bases. CDR1 and CDR2 from the germline V gene are LGHDT and YNNKEL (reference sequence). CDR3 residues: CASSQRQGFGTEAFF. CDR3 in DNA: TGTGCCAGCAGCCAGCGACAGGGGTTTGGGACTGAAGCTTTCTTT.

V and J are TRBV6-2 or TRBV6-3 and TRBJ2-3, with D perhaps matching TRBD2 (6 bases). CDR1 and CDR2 (germline): MNHEY, SVGEGT. The CDR3 is made up of 15 amino acids. V lost 4 bases, J lost 0 bases, and 11 bases lay in between. The CDR3 reads CASSLAESSTDTQYF. The DNA for the CDR3 is TGTGCCAGCAGTTTAGCGGAGTCTAGCACAGATACGCAGTATTTT.

The V gene is TRBV6-2 or TRBV6-3, the J gene TRBJ1-1; D may be TRBD1 (5 bases). Trimming cost V 6 bases and J 8 bases, with 13 bases left between them. Germline assignment: CDR1 MNHEY and CDR2 SVGEGT. This CDR3 has 12 residues. This chain's CDR3 is CASSNKAGEAFF. The CDR3 nucleotides read TGTGCCAGCAGCAACAAGGCAGGGGAAGCTTTCTTT.

The CDR3 protein is CASRRDRVRNGYTF. The CDR3 DNA sequence: TGTGCCAGCAGACGGGACAGGGTTAGGAATGGCTACACCTTC. The rearrangement uses TRBV28 and TRBJ1-2, with 9 bases aligning to TRBD1. This CDR3 has 14 residues. Looked up from germline, CDR1 is MDHEN and CDR2 is SYDVKM. Trimming at V came to 6 bases and at J to 6 bases, leaving 8 bases not matched to a gene.

The chain joins TRBV9 to TRBJ2-7; 8 bases match TRBD2. The junction had 3 bases not matched to a gene; V was cut back by 4 bases and J by 0 bases. The CDR3 has 14 residues. The germline gives CDR1 SGDLS, CDR2 YYNGEE. This CDR3 is CASSSRGDSYEQYF. In nucleotides, the CDR3 is TGTGCCAGCAGCTCGCGGGGGGACTCCTACGAGCAGTACTTC. The full variable domain, in which reference TRBV9 and TRBJ2-7 provide the parts outside the CDR3, is DSGVTQTPKHLITATGQRVTLRCSPRSGDLSVYWYQQSLDQGLQFLIQYYNGEERAKGNILERFSAQQFPDLHSELNLSSLELGDSALYFCASSSRGDSYEQYFGPGTRLTVT.

The V call is TRBV11-3, the J call TRBJ2-5, with D possibly being TRBD1 or TRBD2 (5 bases each). The CDR3 sequence is 13 residues long. Trimming removed 5 bases at V and 7 bases at J, with 14 bases between. CDR1 and CDR2 (germline): SGHNT, YENEEA. In DNA, the CDR3 is TGTGCCAGCAGCCCTGGACACGGAGGGACCCAGTACTTC. Amino acid sequence: CASSPGHGGTQYF.